These T cell receptor beta chains were read from a single sample in a study of blood T cells in healthy people across ages. MiXCR, applied by TCRdb to the 5' RACE reads, yields one record per CDR3 protein. The data contain about 1 million distinct CDR3 sequences, 40% to 50% of them singletons. The source material was blood. These receptors all come from a woman in her fifties or sixties in good health. Each CDR3 is given with its conserved first and last residue. A D gene is named only where the DNA matches it firmly. The size of a clone is reported for some rows only, either as once, few or many, or as a class for expanded clones.

abundance,j_gene,v_gene,d_gene,CDR3aa,CDR3nt
.,TRBJ2-1,TRBV24-1,.,CATSAGRRNEQFF,TGTGCCACCAGTGCTGGGCGGAGGAATGAGCAGTTCTTC
.,TRBJ2-7,TRBV24-1,.,CATSDFLGEQYF,TGTGCCACCAGTGATTTTTTGGGCGAGCAGTACTTC
.,TRBJ1-5,TRBV2,.,CASSVVFQPQHF,TGTGCCAGCAGCGTGGTATTTCAGCCCCAGCATTTT
.,TRBJ2-3,TRBV14,.,CASSQAPWTDTQYF,TGTGCCAGCAGCCAAGCCCCCTGGACGGATACGCAGTATTTT
.,TRBJ2-1,TRBV27,.,CASSNGQKQFF,TGTGCCAGCAGTAACGGACAGAAGCAGTTCTTC
.,TRBJ2-2,TRBV2,.,CASSDGPNTGELFF,TGTGCCAGCAGTGACGGTCCAAATACCGGGGAGCTGTTTTTT
.,TRBJ1-2,TRBV20-1,TRBD1,CSARHPPGQGLAGYTF,TGCAGTGCTAGACATCCCCCGGGACAGGGTCTGGCTGGCTACACCTTC
.,TRBJ2-3,TRBV9,.,CASSEETSGDTQYF,TGTGCCAGCAGCGAGGAGACTAGTGGAGATACGCAGTATTTT
.,TRBJ2-1,TRBV12-3/TRBV12-4,.,CASSGLANNEQFF,TGTGCCAGCAGTGGCCTAGCTAACAATGAGCAGTTCTTC
.,TRBJ1-1,TRBV5-1,.,CASSITPGLSNTEAFF,TGCGCCAGCAGTATTACCCCGGGACTGTCGAACACTGAAGCTTTCTTT
.,TRBJ2-5,TRBV10-3,.,CAIGTGTHNEQYF,TGTGCCATCGGAACAGGGACCCACAATGAGCAGTACTTC
.,TRBJ2-3,TRBV28,TRBD1,CASSRDRASDTQYF,TGTGCCAGCAGCAGGGACAGAGCCTCAGATACGCAGTATTTT
few,TRBJ2-5,TRBV4-1,.,CASSPGALLGETQYF,TGCGCCAGCAGCCCTGGGGCGCTACTAGGAGAGACCCAGTACTTC
many,TRBJ2-3,TRBV7-9,.,CASSSFLGGANTDTQYF,TGTGCCAGCAGCTCCTTCTTGGGTGGGGCTAACACAGATACGCAGTATTTT
.,TRBJ2-7,TRBV6-1,.,CASTATSSSYEQYF,TGTGCCAGCACGGCGACCTCGAGCTCCTACGAGCAGTACTTC
few,TRBJ2-5,TRBV18,.,CASSPTSGETQYF,TGTGCCAGCTCACCCACGTCCGGAGAGACCCAGTACTTC
few,TRBJ2-3,TRBV6-9,TRBD1,CASSYSPGGLSDTQYF,TGTGCCAGCAGTTATTCCCCAGGGGGCTTATCGGATACGCAGTATTTT
.,TRBJ2-1,TRBV7-9,TRBD2,CASSLAGGGGSYNEQFF,TGTGCCAGCAGCTTAGCCGGTGGGGGGGGTTCCTACAATGAGCAGTTCTTC
.,TRBJ2-3,TRBV7-3,TRBD1,CASSLGQGFSTDTQYF,TGTGCCAGCAGCTTAGGACAGGGGTTTAGCACAGATACGCAGTATTTT
.,TRBJ2-7,TRBV15,.,CATSRDAQVYEQYF,TGTGCCACCAGCAGGGATGCACAGGTCTACGAGCAGTACTTC
few,TRBJ2-1,TRBV4-2,TRBD1,CASSPEVGGAYNEQFF,TGTGCCAGCAGCCCCGAAGTAGGGGGCGCCTACAATGAGCAGTTCTTC
.,TRBJ2-7,TRBV14,.,CASSQVAGPQGEQYF,TGTGCCAGCAGCCAAGTGGCGGGACCCCAGGGCGAGCAGTACTTC
few,TRBJ2-1,TRBV2,TRBD2,CASRFLAGGDEQFF,TGTGCCAGCAGGTTTCTAGCGGGAGGGGATGAGCAGTTCTTC
.,TRBJ2-3,TRBV12-3/TRBV12-4,.,CASSRVGFSTDTQYF,TGTGCCAGCTCAAGAGTGGGTTTCTCCACAGATACGCAGTATTTT